This entry lists 27 T cell receptor beta chains sequenced from one sample in a study of blood T cell repertoires in COVID-19. The repertoire was sequenced with immunoSEQ multiplex PCR; TCRdb's copy has only in-frame clones and lacks some. The table has about 74,000 clones, approximately 84% seen once. The sample consisted of peripheral blood. The receptors come from an older man with acute or convalescent COVID-19.

This chain joins TRBV9 and TRBJ1-6; 8 bases agree with TRBD1. V trimming: 4 bases; J trimming: 7 bases; junction bases outside the gene matches: 7. This CDR3 comprises 15 residues. In germline, CDR1 is SGDLS, CDR2 YYNGEE. CDR3 in amino acids: CASSKGQAGNSPLHF. DNA for the CDR3: TGTGCCAGCAGCAAGGGACAGGCTGGGAATTCACCCCTCCACTTT.

This clone was seen just once. The chain has TRBV19 and TRBJ1-5; D is undetermined. The CDR3 is 16 amino acids. Trimming pared 6 bases from V and 6 bases from J, leaving 21 bases between. The germline V gene encodes CDR1 LNHDA and CDR2 SQIVND (reference sequence). CDR3 nucleotide sequence: TGTGCCAGTAGAAACAGCGGGTCGCCAAAGGTTCAGCCCCAGCATTTT. Protein product: CASRNSGSPKVQPQHF.

This rearrangement joins TRBV12-3 or TRBV12-4 to TRBJ2-1; D possibly corresponds to TRBD1 (5 bases). The CDR3 spans 12 residues. Trimming removed 6 bases from V and 7 bases from J, with 10 bases in between. The CDR3 loop reads CASRETENEQFF. The CDR3 DNA sequence: TGTGCCAGCAGAGAGACAGAAAATGAGCAGTTCTTC.

This clone has only one observation. V usage is TRBV29-1 and J usage is TRBJ2-1, with unresolved D. The CDR3 covers 13 residues. Germline V lookup: CDR1 SQVTM, CDR2 ANQGSEA. The V and J ends lost 0 bases and 5 bases respectively, with 8 bases between them. Here the CDR3 reads CSVEEVLHNEQFF. The CDR3 nucleotides read TGCAGCGTTGAAGAGGTACTCCACAATGAGCAGTTCTTC.

The CDR3 DNA sequence: TGTGCCAGCAGCTTAGATCCGGGGTTGCCCTACGAGCAGTACTTC. It specifies CASSLDPGLPYEQYF. This chain links TRBV11-2 with TRBJ2-7; TRBD2 might be the D (5 bases). The germline V gene has CDR1 SGHAT and CDR2 FQNNGV. CDR3 length: 15 amino acids. The V end was cut by 0 bases, the J end by 2 bases, with 11 bases between.

The count of this clone is one. The chain joins TRBV5-5 to TRBJ2-4; 7 nucleotides agree with TRBD1. The V segment lost 2 bases and the J segment 0 bases; nucleotides outside the gene matches: 5. Germline CDR1 SGHKS, CDR2 YYEKEE (reference sequence). CDR3 size: 16 residues. CDR3 DNA sequence: TGTGCCAGCAGCTTACAGGGGCTTCTAGCCAAAAACATTCAGTACTTC. Its translation: CASSLQGLLAKNIQYF. The whole variable domain, remainder taken from reference TRBV5-5 and TRBJ2-4, is DAGVTQSPTHLIKTRGQQVTLRCSPISGHKSVSWYQQVLGQGPQFIFQYYEKEERGRGNFPDRFSARQFPNYSSELNVNALLLGDSALYLCASSLQGLLAKNIQYFGAGTRLSVL.

This sequence joins TRBV19 and TRBJ1-5; TRBD1 matches 8 bases. The V segment lost 6 bases and the J segment 6 bases; nucleotides outside the gene matches: 22. Germline V gives CDR1 LNHDA, CDR2 SQIVND (reference sequence). The CDR3 contains 19 residues. In DNA, the CDR3 is TGTGCCAGTAGACGGGAACCGACAGGGGCGAGCTCGGGAGGTCAGCCCCAGCATTTT. Its protein product is CASRREPTGASSGGQPQHF. Full variable domain (outside the CDR3, taken from reference TRBV19 and TRBJ1-5): DGGITQSPKYLFRKEGQNVTLSCEQNLNHDAMYWYRQDPGQGLRLIYYSQIVNDFQKGDIAEGYSVSREKKESFPLTVTSAQKNPTAFYLCASRREPTGASSGGQPQHFGDGTRLSIL.

This sequence joins TRBV29-1 and TRBJ2-4, with 10 bases that match TRBD1. V was pared by 4 bases and J by 10 bases, with 4 bases of the junction left unmatched. Germline assignment: CDR1 SQVTM and CDR2 ANQGSEA. This CDR3 contains 12 residues. The CDR3 sequence is CSVVRGQGIQYF. The CDR3 coding sequence is TGCAGCGTTGTAAGGGGACAGGGGATTCAGTACTTC.

In its sample, this clone was seen a few times. The chain has TRBV19 and TRBJ1-5, with a possible D match to TRBD1 (5 bases). Per germline, CDR1 LNHDA and CDR2 SQIVND (reference sequence). Trimming took 4 bases from V and 5 from J, leaving 12 bases between them. The CDR3 has 14 amino acids. Here the CDR3 reads CASSTQKGHQPQHF. CDR3 sequence (DNA): TGTGCCAGTAGTACGCAGAAGGGGCATCAGCCCCAGCATTTT.

The rearrangement links TRBV11-1 to TRBJ2-3, with D unclear. CDR1 and CDR2 from the germline V gene are SGHAT and FQDESV (reference sequence). The CDR3 covers 13 residues. V lost 2 bases, J lost 3 bases, and 6 bases lay in between. The CDR3 here is CASSLLETDTQYF. CDR3 nucleotides: TGTGCCAGCAGCTTATTGGAGACAGATACGCAGTATTTT.

About this clone itself: This likely stems from a read error, as it lies one base from a far larger clone. The chain's CDR3 is CASSWGQAYEQYF. The CDR3 region has the DNA TGTGCCAGCAGCTGGGGACAGGCCTACGAGCAGTACTTC. The chain has TRBV7-9 and TRBJ2-7; 8 positions agree with TRBD1. The V gene end was trimmed by 4 bases and the J gene end by 2 bases; junction bases not matched to a gene: 1. Germline V gene lookup returns CDR1 SEHNR and CDR2 FQNEAQ (reference sequence). This CDR3 comprises 13 residues.

The J gene is TRBJ2-6, the V gene TRBV9; D is uncertain. V lost 1 base and J lost 4, with 3 bases in between. Germline CDR1 reads SGDLS; CDR2 reads YYNGEE. This CDR3 spans 13 amino acids. This CDR3 reads CASSVTGANVLTF. DNA of the CDR3: TGTGCCAGCAGCGTAACAGGGGCCAACGTCCTGACTTTC.

The rearrangement links TRBV12-3 or TRBV12-4 to TRBJ2-5, with TRBD2 matching over 7 bases. V gave up 5 bases and J gave up 4 bases; unmatched junction bases: 4. The CDR3 runs 13 residues. The CDR3 spells CASSRGGGETQYF. The CDR3 DNA is TGTGCCAGCAGTCGGGGCGGGGGAGAGACCCAGTACTTC.

This rearrangement joins TRBV19 to TRBJ1-5; 8 bases match TRBD1. V lost 0 bases and J lost 9; bases outside the gene matches: 7. The CDR3 is made up of 15 amino acids. Germline V gives CDR1 LNHDA, CDR2 SQIVND (reference sequence). CDR3 residues: CASSIEGQGYWPQHF. CDR3 nucleotide sequence: TGTGCCAGTAGTATAGAAGGACAGGGCTATTGGCCCCAGCATTTT.

The rearrangement uses TRBV7-2 and TRBJ2-5; TRBD1 agrees at 9 bases. After removal of 4 bases from V and 5 bases from J, the junction contained 5 bases not matched to a gene. Germline V gene data show CDR1 as SGHTA and CDR2 as FQGNSA. This CDR3 has 14 amino acids. Here the CDR3 reads CASSSQGAGETQYF. The CDR3 DNA is TGTGCCAGCAGCTCACAGGGGGCGGGGGAGACCCAGTACTTC. The whole variable domain, filled in from reference TRBV7-2 and TRBJ2-5, reads GAGVSQSPSNKVTEKGKDVELRCDPISGHTALYWYRQSLGQGLEFLIYFQGNSAPDKSGLPSDRFSAERTGGSVSTLTIQRTQQEDSAVYLCASSSQGAGETQYFGPGTRLLVL.

The chain links TRBV6-6 to TRBJ1-6, with 7 bases fitting TRBD1. V shed 6 bases, J shed 7 bases, and the junction held 12 bases outside the gene matches. Looked up from germline, CDR1 is MNHNY and CDR2 is SVGAGI (reference sequence). There are 16 residues in the CDR3. The CDR3 here is CASRKNTGQLNSPLHF. The CDR3 nucleotides read TGTGCCAGCAGAAAGAACACGGGACAGCTGAATTCACCCCTCCACTTT.

The chain combines TRBV7-9 with TRBJ1-4; 8 bases agree with TRBD1. J gave up 6 bases and V 4 bases, and 4 bases lay outside the gene matches. This CDR3 contains 14 residues. CDR1 SEHNR and CDR2 FQNEAQ come from the germline V gene (reference sequence). The DNA for the CDR3 is TGTGCCAGCAGCTCTGGGACAGGAGATGAAAAACTGTTTTTT. This gives the protein CASSSGTGDEKLFF.

The V and J genes are TRBV27 and TRBJ1-2; 7 positions match TRBD1. CDR3 length: 13 residues. With V trimmed by 5 bases and J by 8 bases, 8 bases remained unmatched. Germline values: CDR1 MNHEY, CDR2 SMNVEV (reference sequence). The CDR3 spells CASSLTTGAGYTF. CDR3 DNA: TGTGCCAGCAGTCTAACCACAGGGGCCGGCTACACCTTC.

The CDR3 region is CASSSGTGKLWTEAFF. DNA for the CDR3: TGTGCCAGCAGTTCCGGGACAGGGAAATTGTGGACTGAAGCTTTCTTT. The chain combines TRBV28 with TRBJ1-1; 9 bases are shared with TRBD1. CDR3 length: 16 residues. Germline V CDR1 and CDR2: MDHEN, SYDVKM. The trim removed 4 bases at V and 5 bases at J, leaving 11 bases unmatched.

This chain connects TRBV6-5 to TRBJ1-2; the D gene is possibly TRBD1 (5 bases). This CDR3 is 15 amino acids long. The V and J ends lost 2 bases and 4 bases respectively, with 14 bases between them. The germline gives CDR1 MNHEY, CDR2 SVGAGI. For the CDR3, the DNA is TGTGCCAGCAGTTACGACAGCCGTAACCCCTATGGCTACACCTTC. Encoded protein: CASSYDSRNPYGYTF.

This clone was observed a handful of times. V gene TRBV6-1 combines with J gene TRBJ1-1; D is unclear. The V end lost 1 base, the J end lost 1 base, and 7 bases lay between the germline ends. The CDR3 runs to 14 residues. Germline V gene data show CDR1 as MNHNS and CDR2 as SASEGT. CDR3 DNA: TGTGCCAGCAGTGAAGGAACTCGGAACACTGAAGCTTTCTTT. It specifies CASSEGTRNTEAFF.

The chain links TRBV19 to TRBJ2-5; 11 nucleotides match TRBD2. V gave up 9 bases and J gave up 5 bases; unmatched junction bases: 5. The germline gives CDR1 LNHDA, CDR2 SQIVND (reference sequence). The length of the CDR3 is 13 residues. CDR3 nucleotide sequence: TGTGCCAGCCAACTAGCGGGAGTGGAGACCCAGTACTTC. Amino acid sequence: CASQLAGVETQYF.

The chain links TRBV7-2 to TRBJ2-7, with 7 nucleotides matching TRBD1. This CDR3 contains 14 residues. Germline V lookup: CDR1 SGHTA, CDR2 FQGNSA. The V gene end was trimmed by 5 bases and the J gene end by 4 bases; junction bases not matched to a gene: 8. The CDR3 here is CASSPRDRSYEQYF. CDR3 bases: TGTGCCAGCAGCCCTCGGGACAGATCGTACGAGCAGTACTTC.

This chain joins TRBV6-2 or TRBV6-3 and TRBJ2-1; 10 nucleotides match TRBD1. Trimming at V came to 6 bases and at J to 6 bases, leaving 14 bases not matched to a gene. Germline values: CDR1 MNHEY, CDR2 SVGEGT. The CDR3 is 17 residues long. The CDR3 DNA follows: TGTGCCAGCAGCGCCACCGGGGACAGGGGACTCCGCAATGAGCAGTTCTTC. Translation gives CASSATGDRGLRNEQFF.

This sequence joins TRBV23-1 and TRBJ1-5, with D uncertain. TRBV23-1 is designated an ORF whose function remains uncertain. Trimming cost V 0 bases and J 4 bases, with 13 bases left between them. The CDR3 has 16 residues. The CDR3 DNA follows: TGCGCCAGCAGTCAATCCCAGGCCTGGAAAAATCAGCCCCAGCATTTT. It codes for CASSQSQAWKNQPQHF.

V gene TRBV5-1 combines with J gene TRBJ2-5; 8 bases are shared with TRBD2. The CDR3 is 15 amino acids. Germline CDR1 reads SGHRS; CDR2 reads YFSETQ. V trimming: 3 bases; J trimming: 3 bases; junction bases outside the gene matches: 7. CDR3 amino acids: CASSSAGGREETQYF. CDR3 DNA sequence: TGCGCCAGCAGCTCTGCGGGGGGCCGGGAAGAGACCCAGTACTTC.

V usage is TRBV7-8 and J usage is TRBJ2-1, with 8 bases lining up with TRBD2. Germline values: CDR1 SGHVS, CDR2 FQNEAQ. The J segment lost 0 bases and the V segment lost 6 bases, leaving 7 bases of the junction unmatched. This CDR3 contains 16 residues. CDR3 residues: CASSLTSVSSYNEQFF. CDR3 bases: TGTGCCAGCAGTTTGACTAGCGTAAGCTCCTACAATGAGCAGTTCTTC.